The clone carrying this T cell receptor beta chain appeared a single time. The target antigen is unknown. The CDR3 extends over 13 amino acids. Trimming took off 8 bases at V and 6 bases at J, with 16 bases between the two ends. Germline lookup yields CDR1 SEHNR and CDR2 FQNEAQ (reference sequence). The sample belongs to a study of OX40 agonist ivuxolimab in advanced cancers. Whole-study results and caveats: Certain nonresponders likewise exhibited a low normalized T-cell clonal expansion. Averaging showed that CD8+ T cells had more expanded clones than CD4+ did.

Clones were sequenced by immunoSEQ multiplex PCR, and TCRdb holds only the in-frame ones, with some missing. The sample includes more than 65,000 clones, around four fifths of them seen just once. The sample was CD4+ or CD8+ T cells sorted from blood, taken in a trial of the OX40 agonist ivuxolimab. The chain carries TRBV7-9 and TRBJ1-1, with D possibly TRBD1 on 5 matching bases. The receptor was isolated from an adult with an advanced solid tumor such as melanoma, head and neck, liver or kidney cancer. In nucleotides, the CDR3 is TGTGCCAGCGGGGCAGGTTCTTCTTCTGAAGCTTTCTTT. It yields the protein CASGAGSSSEAFF. The variable domain in full, completed from reference TRBV7-9 and TRBJ1-1, reads DTGVSQNPRHKITKRGQNVTFRCDPISEHNRLYWYRQTLGQGPEFLTYFQNEAQLEKSRLLSDRFSAERPKGSFSTLEIQRTEQGDSAMYLCASGAGSSSEAFFGQGTRLTVV.